This T cell receptor (beta chain) originates from a study of blood T cell repertoires in COVID-19. CDR1 SGHTS and CDR2 YDEGEE come from the germline V gene. The ends were cut back, 6 bases at V and 6 bases at J, with 13 bases in the middle. This CDR3 is 12 amino acids long. In the original analysis: Using reference gene primer amplification, nucleated cell counts were estimated. Libraries were prepared by immunoSEQ multiplex PCR; TCRdb keeps only in-frame clonotypes and omits some of them. The V and J calls and clone size were taken over from that table, and D and trimming were inferred from the DNA. Here the sample spans 100,000 to 150,000 clones, roughly 84% being singletons.

The chain recombines TRBV5-8 with TRBJ2-7; D unclear. The sequence derives from a man between 60 and 70 years old with acute or convalescent COVID-19. The sequenced sample consisted of peripheral blood. The CDR3 bases are TGTGCCAGCACCCTAGTGTCAGCCGAGCAGTACTTC. Translating it yields CASTLVSAEQYF.